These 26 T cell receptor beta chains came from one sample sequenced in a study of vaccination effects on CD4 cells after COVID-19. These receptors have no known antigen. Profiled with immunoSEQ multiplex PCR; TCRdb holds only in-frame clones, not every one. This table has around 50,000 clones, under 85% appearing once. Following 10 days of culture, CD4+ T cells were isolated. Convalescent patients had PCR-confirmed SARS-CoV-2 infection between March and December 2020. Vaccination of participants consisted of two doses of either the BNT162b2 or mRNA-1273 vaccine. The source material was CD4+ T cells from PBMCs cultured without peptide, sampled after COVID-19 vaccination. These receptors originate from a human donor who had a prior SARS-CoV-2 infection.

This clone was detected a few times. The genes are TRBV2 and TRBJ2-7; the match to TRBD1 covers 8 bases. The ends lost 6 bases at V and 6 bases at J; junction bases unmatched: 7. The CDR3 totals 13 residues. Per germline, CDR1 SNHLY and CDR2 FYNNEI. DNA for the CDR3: TGTGCCAGCAGCTCAGGACAGGGCCGCGAGCAGTACTTC. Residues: CASSSGQGREQYF.

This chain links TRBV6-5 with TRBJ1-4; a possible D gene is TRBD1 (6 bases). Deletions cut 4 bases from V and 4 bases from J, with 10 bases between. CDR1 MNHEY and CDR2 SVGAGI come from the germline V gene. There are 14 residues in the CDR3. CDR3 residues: CASSFQQGNEKLFF. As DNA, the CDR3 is TGTGCCAGCAGTTTTCAACAGGGTAATGAAAAACTGTTTTTT.

The DNA for the CDR3 is TGTGCCAGCTCGGACATTCCTACAAACAATGAGCAGTTCTTC. This sequence encodes CASSDIPTNNEQFF. The V call is TRBV25-1, the J call TRBJ2-1; possibly TRBD1 for D (5 bases). V was clipped by 8 bases and J by 5 bases, with 16 bases between them. CDR1 is MGHDK, CDR2 SYGVNS, per germline. CDR3 length: 14 residues.

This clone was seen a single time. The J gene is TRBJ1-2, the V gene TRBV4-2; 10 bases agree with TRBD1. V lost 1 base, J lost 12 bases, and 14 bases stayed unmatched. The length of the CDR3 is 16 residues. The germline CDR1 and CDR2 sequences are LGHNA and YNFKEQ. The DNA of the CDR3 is TGTGCCAGCAGCCAAGGGCCCGACAGGGGGCCGGGGGGGCACACCTTC. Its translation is CASSQGPDRGPGGHTF.

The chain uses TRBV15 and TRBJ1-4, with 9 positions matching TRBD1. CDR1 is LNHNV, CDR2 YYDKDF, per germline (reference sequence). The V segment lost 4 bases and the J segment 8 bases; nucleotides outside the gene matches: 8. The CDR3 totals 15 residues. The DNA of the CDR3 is TGTGCCACCAGCATTGGGGGACAGGGAACCGAAAAACTGTTTTTT. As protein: CATSIGGQGTEKLFF. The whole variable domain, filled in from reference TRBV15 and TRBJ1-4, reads DAMVIQNPRYQVTQFGKPVTLSCSQTLNHNVMYWYQQKSSQAPKLLFHYYDKDFNNEADTPDNFQSRRPNTSFCFLDIRSPGLGDTAMYLCATSIGGQGTEKLFFGSGTQLSVL.

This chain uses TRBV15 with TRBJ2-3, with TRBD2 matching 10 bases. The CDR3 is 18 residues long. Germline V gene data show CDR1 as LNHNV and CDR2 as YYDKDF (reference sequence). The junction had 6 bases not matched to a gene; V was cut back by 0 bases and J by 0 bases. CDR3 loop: CATSRELIAGGSTDTQYF. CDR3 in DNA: TGTGCCACCAGCAGAGAATTAATAGCGGGGGGTAGCACAGATACGCAGTATTTT.

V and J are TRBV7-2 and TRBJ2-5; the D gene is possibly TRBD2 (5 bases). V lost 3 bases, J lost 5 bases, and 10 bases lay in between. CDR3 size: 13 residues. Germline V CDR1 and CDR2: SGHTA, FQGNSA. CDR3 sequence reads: CASSFGSGETQYF. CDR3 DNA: TGTGCCAGCAGCTTTGGGTCGGGGGAGACCCAGTACTTC.

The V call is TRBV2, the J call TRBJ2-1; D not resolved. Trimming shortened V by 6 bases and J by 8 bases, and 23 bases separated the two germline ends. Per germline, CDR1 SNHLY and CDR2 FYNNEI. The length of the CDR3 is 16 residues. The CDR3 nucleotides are TGTGCCAGCAGCGGAGACCTGGGGTGGATGGGCGATGAGCAGTTCTTC. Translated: CASSGDLGWMGDEQFF.

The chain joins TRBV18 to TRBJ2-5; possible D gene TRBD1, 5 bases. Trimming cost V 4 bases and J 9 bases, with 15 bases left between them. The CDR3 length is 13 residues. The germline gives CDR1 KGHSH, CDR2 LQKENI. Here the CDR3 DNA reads TGTGCCAGCTCACGTGGACACCCCCAGGCCCAGTACTTC. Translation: CASSRGHPQAQYF.

The CDR3: CASSKGQGAGETQYF. The CDR3 bases are TGTGCCAGTAGTAAGGGGCAGGGGGCTGGCGAGACCCAGTACTTC. This chain connects TRBV19 to TRBJ2-5; 8 bases are shared with TRBD1. The CDR3 consists of 15 residues. The trim removed 4 bases at V and 5 bases at J, leaving 9 bases unmatched. Germline CDR1 is LNHDA and CDR2 is SQIVND (reference sequence). The full variable domain, with the rest looked up from reference TRBV19 and TRBJ2-5, is DGGITQSPKYLFRKEGQNVTLSCEQNLNHDAMYWYRQDPGQGLRLIYYSQIVNDFQKGDIAEGYSVSREKKESFPLTVTSAQKNPTAFYLCASSKGQGAGETQYFGPGTRLLVL.

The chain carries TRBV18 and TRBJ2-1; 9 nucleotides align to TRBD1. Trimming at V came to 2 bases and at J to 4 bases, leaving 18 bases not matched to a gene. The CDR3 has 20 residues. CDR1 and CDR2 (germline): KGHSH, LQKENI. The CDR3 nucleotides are TGTGCCAGCTCACCAACGAGACAGGGGGTTCCGGGGGTACGGTACAATGAGCAGTTCTTC. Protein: CASSPTRQGVPGVRYNEQFF.

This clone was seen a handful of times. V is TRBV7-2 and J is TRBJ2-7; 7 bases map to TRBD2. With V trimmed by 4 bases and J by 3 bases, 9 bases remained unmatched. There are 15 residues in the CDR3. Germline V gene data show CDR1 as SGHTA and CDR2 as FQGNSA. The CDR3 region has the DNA TGTGCCAGCAGCTCACTGGGCCTAGCGGTCTACGAGCAGTACTTC. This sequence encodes CASSSLGLAVYEQYF.

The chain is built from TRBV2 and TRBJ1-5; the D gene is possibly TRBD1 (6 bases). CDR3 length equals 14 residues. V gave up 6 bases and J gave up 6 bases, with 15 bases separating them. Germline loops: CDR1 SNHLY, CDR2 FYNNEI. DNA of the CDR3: TGTGCCAGCAGACAGGGAAGTACATCTCAGCCCCAGCATTTT. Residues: CASRQGSTSQPQHF.

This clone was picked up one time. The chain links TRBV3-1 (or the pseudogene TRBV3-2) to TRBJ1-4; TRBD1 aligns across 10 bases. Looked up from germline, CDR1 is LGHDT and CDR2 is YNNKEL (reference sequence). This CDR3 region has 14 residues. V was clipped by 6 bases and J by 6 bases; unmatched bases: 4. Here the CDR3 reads CASSPTGGDEKLFF. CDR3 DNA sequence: TGTGCCAGCAGTCCGACAGGGGGCGATGAAAAACTGTTTTTT.

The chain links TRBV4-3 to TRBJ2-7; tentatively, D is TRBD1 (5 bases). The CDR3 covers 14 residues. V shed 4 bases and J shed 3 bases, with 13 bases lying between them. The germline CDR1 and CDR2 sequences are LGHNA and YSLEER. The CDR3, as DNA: TGCGCCAGCAGCCGAGATGCCGACAGCTACGAGCAGTACTTC. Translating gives CASSRDADSYEQYF.

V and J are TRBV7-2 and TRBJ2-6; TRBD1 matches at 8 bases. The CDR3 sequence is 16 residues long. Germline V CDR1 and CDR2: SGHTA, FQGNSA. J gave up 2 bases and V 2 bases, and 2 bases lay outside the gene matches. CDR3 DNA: TGTGCCAGCAGCTTACAGGGGGCTGCTGGGGCCAACGTCCTGACTTTC. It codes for CASSLQGAAGANVLTF.

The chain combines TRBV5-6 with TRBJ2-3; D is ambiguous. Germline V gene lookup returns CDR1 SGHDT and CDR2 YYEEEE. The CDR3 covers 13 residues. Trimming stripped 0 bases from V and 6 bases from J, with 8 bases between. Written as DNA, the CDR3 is TGTGCCAGCAGCTTGGTTTACCAGGATACGCAGTATTTT. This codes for CASSLVYQDTQYF.

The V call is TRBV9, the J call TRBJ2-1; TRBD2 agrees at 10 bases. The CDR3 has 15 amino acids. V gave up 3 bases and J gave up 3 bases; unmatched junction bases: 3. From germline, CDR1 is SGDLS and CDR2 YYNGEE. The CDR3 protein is CASSETSGNYNEQFF. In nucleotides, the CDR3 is TGTGCCAGCAGCGAAACTAGCGGGAACTACAATGAGCAGTTCTTC. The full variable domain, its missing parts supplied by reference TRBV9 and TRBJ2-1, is DSGVTQTPKHLITATGQRVTLRCSPRSGDLSVYWYQQSLDQGLQFLIQYYNGEERAKGNILERFSAQQFPDLHSELNLSSLELGDSALYFCASSETSGNYNEQFFGPGTRLTVL.

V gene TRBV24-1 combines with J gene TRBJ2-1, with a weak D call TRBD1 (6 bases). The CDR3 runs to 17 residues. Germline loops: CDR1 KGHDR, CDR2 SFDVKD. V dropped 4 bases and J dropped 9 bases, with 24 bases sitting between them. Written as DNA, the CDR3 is TGTGCCACCAGTGACAATACAGGGCCCCGGGCATTGGGTGAGCAGTTCTTC. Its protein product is CATSDNTGPRALGEQFF.

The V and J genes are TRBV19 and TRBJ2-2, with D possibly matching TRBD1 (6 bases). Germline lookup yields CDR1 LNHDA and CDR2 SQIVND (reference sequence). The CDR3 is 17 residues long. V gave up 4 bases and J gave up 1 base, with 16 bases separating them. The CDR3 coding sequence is TGTGCCAGTAGTACCCATACAGGGAGAGGGAACACCGGGGAGCTGTTTTTT. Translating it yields CASSTHTGRGNTGELFF. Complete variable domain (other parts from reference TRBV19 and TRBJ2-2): DGGITQSPKYLFRKEGQNVTLSCEQNLNHDAMYWYRQDPGQGLRLIYYSQIVNDFQKGDIAEGYSVSREKKESFPLTVTSAQKNPTAFYLCASSTHTGRGNTGELFFGEGSRLTVL.

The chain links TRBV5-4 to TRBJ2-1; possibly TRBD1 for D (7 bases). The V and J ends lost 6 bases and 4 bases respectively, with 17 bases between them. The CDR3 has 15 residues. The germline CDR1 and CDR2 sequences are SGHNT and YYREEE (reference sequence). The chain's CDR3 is CASTPGGTAYNEQFF. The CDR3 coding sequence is TGTGCCAGCACCCCTGGGGGGACAGCGTACAATGAGCAGTTCTTC.

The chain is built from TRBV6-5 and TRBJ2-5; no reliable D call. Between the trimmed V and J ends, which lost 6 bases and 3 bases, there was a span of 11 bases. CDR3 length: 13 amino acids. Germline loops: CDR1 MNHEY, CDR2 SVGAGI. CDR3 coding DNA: TGTGCCAGCAGGGGCCCGTCTAAAGAGACCCAGTACTTC. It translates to CASRGPSKETQYF.

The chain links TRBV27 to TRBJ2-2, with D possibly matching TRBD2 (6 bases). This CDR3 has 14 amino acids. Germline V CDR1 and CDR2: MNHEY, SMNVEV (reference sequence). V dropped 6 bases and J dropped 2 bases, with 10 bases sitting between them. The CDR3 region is CASRGLSNTGELFF. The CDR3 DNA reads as TGTGCCAGCAGGGGACTCTCCAACACCGGGGAGCTGTTTTTT.

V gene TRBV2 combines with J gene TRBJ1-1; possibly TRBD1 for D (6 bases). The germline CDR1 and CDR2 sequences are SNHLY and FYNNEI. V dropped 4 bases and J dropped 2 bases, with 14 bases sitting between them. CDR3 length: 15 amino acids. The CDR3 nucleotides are TGTGCCAGCAGTGCCGATCAGGGGTTTAACACTGAAGCTTTCTTT. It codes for CASSADQGFNTEAFF.

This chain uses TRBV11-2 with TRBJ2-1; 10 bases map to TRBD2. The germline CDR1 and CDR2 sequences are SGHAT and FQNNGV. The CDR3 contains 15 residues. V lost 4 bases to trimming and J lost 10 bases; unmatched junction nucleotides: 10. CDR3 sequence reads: CASSSARGLAVEQFF. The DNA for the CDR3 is TGTGCCAGCAGCTCAGCCCGAGGACTAGCGGTAGAGCAGTTCTTC.

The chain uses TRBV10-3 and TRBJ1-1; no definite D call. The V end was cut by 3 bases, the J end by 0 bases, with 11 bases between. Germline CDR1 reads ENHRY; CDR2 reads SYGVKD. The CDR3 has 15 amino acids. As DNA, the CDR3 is TGTGCCATCAGTGATGGTGACCTAATGAACACTGAAGCTTTCTTT. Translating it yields CAISDGDLMNTEAFF.